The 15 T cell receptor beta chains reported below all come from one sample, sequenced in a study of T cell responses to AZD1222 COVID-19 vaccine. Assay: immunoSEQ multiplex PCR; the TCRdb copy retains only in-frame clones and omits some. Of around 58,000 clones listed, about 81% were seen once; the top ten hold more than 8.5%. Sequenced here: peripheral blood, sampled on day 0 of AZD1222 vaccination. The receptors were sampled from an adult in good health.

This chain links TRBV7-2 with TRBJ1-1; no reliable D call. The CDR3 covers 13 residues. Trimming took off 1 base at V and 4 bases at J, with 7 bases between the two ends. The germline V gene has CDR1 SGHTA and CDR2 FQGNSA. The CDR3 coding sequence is TGTGCCAGCAGCTTAGATTTCATCACTGAAGCTTTCTTT. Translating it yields CASSLDFITEAFF.

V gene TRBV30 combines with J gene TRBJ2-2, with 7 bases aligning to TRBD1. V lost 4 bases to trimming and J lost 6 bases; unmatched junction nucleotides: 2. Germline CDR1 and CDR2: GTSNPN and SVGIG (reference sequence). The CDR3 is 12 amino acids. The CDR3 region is CAWKGAPGELFF. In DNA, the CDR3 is TGTGCCTGGAAGGGGGCGCCCGGGGAGCTGTTTTTT.

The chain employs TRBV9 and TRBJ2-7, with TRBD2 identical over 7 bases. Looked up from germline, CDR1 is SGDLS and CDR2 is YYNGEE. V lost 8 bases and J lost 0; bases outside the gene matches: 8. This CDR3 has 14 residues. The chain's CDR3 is CASPSGIRSYEQYF. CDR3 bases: TGTGCCAGTCCAAGCGGGATCCGCTCCTACGAGCAGTACTTC.

This chain's CDR3 is CATSADLGGGLQELFF. The CDR3 DNA follows: TGTGCCACCAGTGCCGACTTAGGGGGCGGACTGCAGGAGCTGTTTTTT. The V call is TRBV24-1, the J call TRBJ2-2, with 7 bases fitting TRBD1. This CDR3 region has 16 residues. V shed 5 bases, J shed 10 bases, and the junction held 15 bases outside the gene matches. Germline V lookup: CDR1 KGHDR, CDR2 SFDVKD.

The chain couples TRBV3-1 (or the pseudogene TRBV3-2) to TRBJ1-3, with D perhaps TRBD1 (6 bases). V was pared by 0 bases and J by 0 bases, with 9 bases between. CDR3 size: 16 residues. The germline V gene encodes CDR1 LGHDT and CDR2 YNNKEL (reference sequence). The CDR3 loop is CASSQEQGYSGNTIYF. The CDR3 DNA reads TGTGCCAGCAGCCAAGAACAGGGTTACTCTGGAAACACCATATATTTT.

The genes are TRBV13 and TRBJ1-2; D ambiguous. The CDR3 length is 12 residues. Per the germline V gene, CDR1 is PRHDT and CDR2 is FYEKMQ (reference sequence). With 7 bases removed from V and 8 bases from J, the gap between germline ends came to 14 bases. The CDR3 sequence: CASTQDQRGYTF. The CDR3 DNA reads TGTGCCAGCACCCAGGACCAGAGGGGCTACACCTTC.

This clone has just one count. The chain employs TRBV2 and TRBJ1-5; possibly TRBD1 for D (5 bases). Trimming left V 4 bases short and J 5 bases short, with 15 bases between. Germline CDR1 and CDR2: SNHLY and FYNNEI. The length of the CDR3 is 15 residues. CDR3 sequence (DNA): TGTGCCAGCAGTGGGGGACCGGGGAGGGATCAGCCCCAGCATTTT. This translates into CASSGGPGRDQPQHF.

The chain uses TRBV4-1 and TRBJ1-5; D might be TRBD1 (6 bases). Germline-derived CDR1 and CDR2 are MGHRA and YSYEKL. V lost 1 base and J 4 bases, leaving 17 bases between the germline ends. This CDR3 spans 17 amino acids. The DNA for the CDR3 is TGCGCCAGCAGCCAAGGGGACCGGGACACATCTAATCAGCCCCAGCATTTT. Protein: CASSQGDRDTSNQPQHF.

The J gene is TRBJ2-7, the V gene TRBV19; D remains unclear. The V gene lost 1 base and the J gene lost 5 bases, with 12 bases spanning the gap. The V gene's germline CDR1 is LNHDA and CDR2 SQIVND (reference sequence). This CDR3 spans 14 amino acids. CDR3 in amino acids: CASSIGTGLNEQYF. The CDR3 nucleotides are TGTGCCAGTAGTATAGGTACGGGTCTCAACGAGCAGTACTTC.

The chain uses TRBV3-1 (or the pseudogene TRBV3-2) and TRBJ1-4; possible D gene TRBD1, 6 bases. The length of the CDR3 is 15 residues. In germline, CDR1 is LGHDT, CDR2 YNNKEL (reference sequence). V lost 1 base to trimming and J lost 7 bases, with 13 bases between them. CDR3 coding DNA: TGTGCCAGCAGCCAAGCAAGGGGGGGGGTTGAAAAACTGTTTTTT. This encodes CASSQARGGVEKLFF.

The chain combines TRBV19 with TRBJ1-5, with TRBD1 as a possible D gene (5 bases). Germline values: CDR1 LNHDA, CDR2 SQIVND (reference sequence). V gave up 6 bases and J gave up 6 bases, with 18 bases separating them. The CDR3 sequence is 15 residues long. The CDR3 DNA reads TGTGCCAGTAGCCTTCCGGCATCGGGGCGTCAGCCCCAGCATTTT. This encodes CASSLPASGRQPQHF.

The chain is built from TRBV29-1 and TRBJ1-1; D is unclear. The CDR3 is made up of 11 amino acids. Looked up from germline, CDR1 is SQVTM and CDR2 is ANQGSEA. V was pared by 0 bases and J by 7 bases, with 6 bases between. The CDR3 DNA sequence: TGCAGCGTTGAAGAGACTCGTGAAGCTTTCTTT. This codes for CSVEETREAFF.

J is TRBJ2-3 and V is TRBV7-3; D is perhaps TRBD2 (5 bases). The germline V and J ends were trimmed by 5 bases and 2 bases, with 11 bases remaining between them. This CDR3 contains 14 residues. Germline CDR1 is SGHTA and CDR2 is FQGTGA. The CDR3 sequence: CASSPFGNTDTQYF. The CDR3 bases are TGTGCCAGCAGCCCCTTCGGGAACACAGATACGCAGTATTTT.

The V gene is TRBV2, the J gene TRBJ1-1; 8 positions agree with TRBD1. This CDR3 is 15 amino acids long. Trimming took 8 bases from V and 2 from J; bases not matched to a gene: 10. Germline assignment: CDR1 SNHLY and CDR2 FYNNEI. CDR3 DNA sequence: TGTGCCAGCCGGAAGCCGGGACAGGAAAACACTGAAGCTTTCTTT. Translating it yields CASRKPGQENTEAFF.

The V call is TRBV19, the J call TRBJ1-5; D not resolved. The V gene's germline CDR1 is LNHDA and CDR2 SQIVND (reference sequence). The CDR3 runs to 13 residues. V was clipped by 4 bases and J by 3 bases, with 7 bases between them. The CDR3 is CASSKRNNQPQHF. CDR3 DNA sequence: TGTGCCAGTAGTAAACGGAACAATCAGCCCCAGCATTTT.